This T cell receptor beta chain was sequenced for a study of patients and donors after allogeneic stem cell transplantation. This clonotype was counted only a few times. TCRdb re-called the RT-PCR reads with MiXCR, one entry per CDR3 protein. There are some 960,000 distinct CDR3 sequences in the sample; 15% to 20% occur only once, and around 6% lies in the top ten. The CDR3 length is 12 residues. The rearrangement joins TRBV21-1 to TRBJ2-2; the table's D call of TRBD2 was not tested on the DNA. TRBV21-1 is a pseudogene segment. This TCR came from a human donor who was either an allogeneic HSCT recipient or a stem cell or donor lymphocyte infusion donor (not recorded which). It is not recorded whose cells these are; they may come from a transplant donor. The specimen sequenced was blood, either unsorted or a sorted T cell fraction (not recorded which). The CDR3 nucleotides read TGTGCCAGCAACCAGGGAGGGTCCGAGCTGTTTTTT. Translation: CASNQGGSELFF.